This is a list of T cell receptor beta chains from one sample in a study of cytomegalovirus exposure and HLA in healthy donors. Only in-frame clones appear in the TCRdb table, and some are missing; sequencing was by immunoSEQ multiplex PCR. The repertoire has roughly 200,000 clones, 70% to 80% of them found once; the top ten carry roughly 0.76%. Source material: PBMCs. The receptors derive from a woman aged 40 to 50 in good health and CMV-seronegative. Both conserved end residues are part of each CDR3. The D gene is left open where the match is weak. Clone size is stated in some rows and not others, as once, few, many or a class when expanded.

J gene,D gene,clone size,V gene,CDR3 DNA,CDR3 protein
TRBJ2-1,TRBD1,.,TRBV30,TGTGCCTGGAGTTACAGGGGGCCCATTTACAATGAGCAGTTCTTC,CAWSYRGPIYNEQFF
TRBJ2-1,TRBD2,.,TRBV29-1,TGCAGCGTCGAAGCGGGAATCAGGAGGATCAATGAGCAGTTCTTC,CSVEAGIRRINEQFF
TRBJ1-1,TRBD1,.,TRBV29-1,TGCAGCGTTGGGGGGTTGGAGGGGGCTTACACTGAAGCTTTCTTT,CSVGGLEGAYTEAFF
TRBJ2-1,.,.,TRBV12-5,TGTGCTAGTGGTTTGGCCGCCCTGAGGGAGCAGTTCTTC,CASGLAALREQFF
TRBJ1-2,TRBD1,.,TRBV6-5,TGTGCCAGCAGTTTTAGACAGGGGGGGGGCTATGGCTACACCTTC,CASSFRQGGGYGYTF
TRBJ2-5,.,.,TRBV28,TGTGCCAGCAGTTCAGGGGGGTGGGAGACCCAGTACTTC,CASSSGGWETQYF
TRBJ1-2,TRBD1,.,TRBV2,TGTGCCAGCGGCCTCGACAGGGGGCATGGCTACACCTTC,CASGLDRGHGYTF
TRBJ1-2,.,.,TRBV19,TGTGCCAGTCGCCAATCTATGATGGGCCCCTATGGCTACACCTTC,CASRQSMMGPYGYTF
TRBJ2-7,.,.,TRBV1,TGCACCAGCAGCCCCCCCATATCTAGGGGCGCTGGGAACGAGCAGTACTTC,CTSSPPISRGAGNEQYF
TRBJ1-2,.,.,TRBV30,TGTGCCTGGATGGGGCAGGATAACTATGGCTACACCTTC,CAWMGQDNYGYTF
TRBJ2-1,.,.,TRBV2,TGTGCCAGCAACGGTGGAGGGAGGATCAATGAGCAGTTCTTC,CASNGGGRINEQFF
TRBJ2-1,TRBD2,.,TRBV28,TGTGCCAGCAGTTCGGCCGAAAGGGGAGGGTGGGTCGATGAGCAGTTCTTC,CASSSAERGGWVDEQFF
TRBJ1-5,TRBD1,once,TRBV6-1,TGTGCCAGCAGCGCTGGGACAGGGATCAATCAGCCCCAGCATTTT,CASSAGTGINQPQHF
TRBJ2-1,TRBD2,many,TRBV5-1,TGCGCCAGCAGCTTGGAGGCGGGAGGGTCCTACAATGAGCAGTTCTTC,CASSLEAGGSYNEQFF
TRBJ1-1,.,.,TRBV6-1,TGTGCCAGCAGTTTATCGGCAGGGCTGAACACTGAAGCTTTCTTT,CASSLSAGLNTEAFF
TRBJ2-1,.,.,TRBV5-1,TGCGCCAGCAGCTTGGCCGAGACTACCTACAATGAGCAGTTCTTC,CASSLAETTYNEQFF
TRBJ2-3,.,.,TRBV4-3,TGCGCCAGCAGCCAAGAGGGGTCAGGGGACACAGATACGCAGTATTTT,CASSQEGSGDTDTQYF
TRBJ1-2,.,.,TRBV18,TGTGCCAGCTCACCGTCCCCCGACAGGAAGGGTGGCTACACCTTC,CASSPSPDRKGGYTF
TRBJ2-5,.,.,TRBV14,TGTGCCAGCAGCCATCGTCGGATTAGCGTGAGAGAGACCCAGTACTTC,CASSHRRISVRETQYF
TRBJ1-3,.,.,TRBV28,TGTGCCAGTTTACTGAGCTCTGGAAACACCATATATTTT,CASLLSSGNTIYF
TRBJ2-3,TRBD2,few,TRBV7-2,TGTGCCAGCAGCCGCCGTAGGGGGCTAGCGGGAGAGGCAGATACGCAGTATTTT,CASSRRRGLAGEADTQYF
TRBJ2-7,TRBD1,.,TRBV7-8,TGTGCCAGCAGCTCTAGACAGGGGATAACCTACGAGCAGTACTTC,CASSSRQGITYEQYF
TRBJ1-1,.,.,TRBV29-1,TGCAGCGTTGAACGGGCCGCAGGGTGGACTGAAGCTTTCTTT,CSVERAAGWTEAFF
TRBJ2-7,.,.,TRBV15,TGTGCCACCAGCAGAGATCGAGGCGAGCAGTACTTC,CATSRDRGEQYF
TRBJ2-1,TRBD2,once,TRBV7-6,TGTGCCAGCAGCTTAGGCTCTGGGGCTAGCGGAGCGGTGTCCTACAATGAGCAGTTCTTC,CASSLGSGASGAVSYNEQFF
TRBJ1-2,.,.,TRBV12-5,TGTGCTAGTGGTTTGGTACCAAGCCAGGATCGCGGCTACACCTTC,CASGLVPSQDRGYTF
TRBJ2-3,TRBD2,few,TRBV5-1,TGCGCCAGCAGCCTCAACCCCCCGGGACTAGCGGCCGGGGAGGGGCAGTATTTT,CASSLNPPGLAAGEGQYF
TRBJ2-3,.,.,TRBV5-1,TGCGCCAGCAGCGTCCCGGGCACAGATACGCAGTATTTT,CASSVPGTDTQYF
TRBJ2-1,TRBD2,few,TRBV5-1,TGCGCCAGCAGCTTGGGCGGGGGGGGTTACAATGAGCAGTTCTTC,CASSLGGGGYNEQFF
TRBJ2-5,TRBD1,.,TRBV7-3,TGTGCCAGCAGCTTAACCTGGACAGGGGAAGAGACCCAGTACTTC,CASSLTWTGEETQYF
TRBJ2-4,TRBD1,.,TRBV9,TGTGCCAGCAGCGCGACAGGGGGCTATGAAAACATTCAGTACTTC,CASSATGGYENIQYF
TRBJ2-7,TRBD2,.,TRBV6-5,TGTGCCAGCAGTCTCAAACTAGCGGGAGGTGGCGAGCAGTACTTC,CASSLKLAGGGEQYF
TRBJ2-1,TRBD1,.,TRBV6-5,TGTGCCAGCAGTTACACGAGGGGGCTCACCTACAATGAGCAGTTCTTC,CASSYTRGLTYNEQFF
TRBJ1-2,TRBD1,.,TRBV6-6,TGTGCCAGCAGTTACTCCATACAGGGGGATGGCTACACCTTC,CASSYSIQGDGYTF
TRBJ2-3,TRBD2,.,TRBV5-4,TGTGCCAGCAGTTACCTGCTTTTTGGACTAGCGGGAGCAGATACGCAGTATTTT,CASSYLLFGLAGADTQYF
TRBJ1-1,.,.,TRBV9,TGTGCCAGCAGCGTAGAGGGGCAGACTGAAGCTTTCTTT,CASSVEGQTEAFF
TRBJ2-5,TRBD2,.,TRBV6-6,TGTGCCAGCACCTCCTCTAGCGGACAAGAGACCCAGTACTTC,CASTSSSGQETQYF
TRBJ1-5,TRBD1,.,TRBV6-5,TGTGCCAGCAGTGGACAGGGAGATCAGCCCCAGCATTTT,CASSGQGDQPQHF
TRBJ2-3,TRBD2,.,TRBV2,TGTGCCAGCACCCAAGAGGGAGGGAGTAGCACAGATACGCAGTATTTT,CASTQEGGSSTDTQYF
TRBJ1-1,.,.,TRBV14,TGTGCCAGCAGCCAAGATCTGGCAGGGGAAGCTTTCTTT,CASSQDLAGEAFF
TRBJ2-1,TRBD2,.,TRBV28,TGTGCCAGCAGTGACCCTAGCGGGAGTTCCTACAATGAGCAGTTCTTC,CASSDPSGSSYNEQFF
TRBJ1-1,.,.,TRBV5-1,TGCGCCAGCAGCTTGGTAAGGGGCCAGAACACTGAAGCTTTCTTT,CASSLVRGQNTEAFF
TRBJ1-2,TRBD1,.,TRBV19,TGTGCCAGTAGTATCCCGGGACAGGGCGCGCCCTATGGCTACACCTTC,CASSIPGQGAPYGYTF
TRBJ2-7,.,many,TRBV4-1,TGCGCCAGCAGCCCCACGGTTGGGACACGGGATTCCTACGAGCAGTACTTC,CASSPTVGTRDSYEQYF
TRBJ2-1,.,.,TRBV25-1,TGTGCCAGCAGTGAATATGGGGGCGTCAATGAGCAGTTCTTC,CASSEYGGVNEQFF
TRBJ1-2,.,.,TRBV27,TGTGCCAGCAGTCAGGGGAGAGTATACGGCTACACCTTC,CASSQGRVYGYTF
TRBJ2-1,.,.,TRBV7-9,TGTGCCAGCAGCTCAGGGGACAATGAGCAGTTCTTC,CASSSGDNEQFF
TRBJ2-7,TRBD2,.,TRBV4-2,TGTGCCAGCAGCCAAGAGACTAGCGGGGGTTACTCCTACGAGCAGTACTTC,CASSQETSGGYSYEQYF
TRBJ1-2,.,once,TRBV25-1,TGTGCCAGCAGTGAATCGACTGTTGGCTACACCTTC,CASSESTVGYTF
TRBJ2-7,TRBD1,.,TRBV4-1,TGCGCCAGCAGCCAAGTTTCGGGACAGGGGCCGATTAGCTCCTACGAGCAGTACTTC,CASSQVSGQGPISSYEQYF